This T cell receptor (beta chain) was identified in a study of technical replicates of blood from a handful of donors. The method was immunoSEQ multiplex PCR; TCRdb's version includes in-frame clones alone and lacks a portion of them. The sample consists of 95,000 to 100,000 clones, 96% of them appearing once. Trimming removed 5 bases from V and 6 bases from J, with 20 bases in between. The CDR3 extends over 15 amino acids. CDR1 SGHTA and CDR2 FQGTGA come from the germline V gene. The sequence was obtained from a human donor in good health. The sequenced sample consisted of T cells isolated from PBMCs. V usage is TRBV7-3 and J usage is TRBJ2-7; a possible D gene is TRBD2 (6 bases). Here the CDR3 DNA reads TGTGCCAGCAGCCCGGAAGGGACTGGGATGTCCGAGCAGTACTTC. Translation: CASSPEGTGMSEQYF. Filled out from reference TRBV7-3 and TRBJ2-7, the complete variable domain reads GAGVSQTPSNKVTEKGKYVELRCDPISGHTALYWYRQSLGQGPEFLIYFQGTGAADDSGLPNDRFFAVRPEGSVSTLKIQRTERGDSAVYLCASSPEGTGMSEQYFGPGTRLTVT.